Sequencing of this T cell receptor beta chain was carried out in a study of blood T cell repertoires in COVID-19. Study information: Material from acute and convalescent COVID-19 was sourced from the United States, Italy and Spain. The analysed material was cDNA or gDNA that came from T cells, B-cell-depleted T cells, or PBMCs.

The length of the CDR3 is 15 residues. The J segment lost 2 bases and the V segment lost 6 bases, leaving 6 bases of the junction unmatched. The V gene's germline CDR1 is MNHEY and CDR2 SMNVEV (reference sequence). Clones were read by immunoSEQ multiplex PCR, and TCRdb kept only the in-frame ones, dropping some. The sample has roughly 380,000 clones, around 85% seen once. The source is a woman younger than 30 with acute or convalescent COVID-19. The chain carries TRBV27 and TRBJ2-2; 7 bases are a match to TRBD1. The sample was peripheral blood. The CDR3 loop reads CASSDTGVNTGELFF. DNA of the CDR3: TGTGCCAGCAGCGATACAGGGGTTAACACCGGGGAGCTGTTTTTT.